These 9 T cell receptor beta chains came from one sample sequenced in a study of shared clonotypes between healthy human individuals. Here immunoSEQ multiplex PCR was the method, and the copy in TCRdb shows in-frame clones only, minus some. The table lists over a million clones, roughly 80% of them singletons. The sample comprised memory CD4+ T cells sorted from blood. Regarding subset: CD45RA-negative fraction. The receptors shown here come from a man between 18 and 35 years old in good health.

The V and J genes are TRBV5-6 and TRBJ2-2, with D unresolved. Trimming removed 6 bases from V and 4 bases from J, with 10 bases in between. The CDR3 length is 13 residues. Per the germline V gene, CDR1 is SGHDT and CDR2 is YYEEEE. CDR3 sequence (DNA): TGTGCCAGCACTCCGAGGCTCACCGGGGAGCTGTTTTTT. Its protein is CASTPRLTGELFF.

This clone was seen ten or more times. This chain joins TRBV29-1 and TRBJ1-1, with no clear D. Per germline, CDR1 SQVTM and CDR2 ANQGSEA. Trimming cost V 3 bases and J 4 bases, with 15 bases left between them. The CDR3 is 14 residues long. DNA for the CDR3: TGCAGCGTTGACAAACCCCCAGGCGCCACTGAAGCTTTCTTT. Amino acid sequence: CSVDKPPGATEAFF.

The rearrangement joins TRBV28 to TRBJ1-1, with 7 bases aligning to TRBD1. The CDR3 is made up of 20 amino acids. Germline CDR1 reads MDHEN; CDR2 reads SYDVKM. After removal of 4 bases from V and 7 bases from J, the junction contained 27 bases not matched to a gene. In DNA form, the CDR3 reads TGTGCCAGCAGTTCAAATCGACAGGGTAAGGTTAGCGGGGAAGTTAGTGAAGCTTTCTTT. Protein: CASSSNRQGKVSGEVSEAFF.

The chain joins TRBV10-3 to TRBJ1-6, with D perhaps matching TRBD1 (5 bases). Between the trimmed V and J ends, which lost 7 bases and 7 bases, there was a span of 11 bases. Germline loops: CDR1 ENHRY, CDR2 SYGVKD. There are 13 residues in the CDR3. CDR3 coding DNA: TGTGCCATCATGGGGGGAACCAATTCACCCCTCCACTTT. It specifies CAIMGGTNSPLHF.

The gene calls are TRBV14 and TRBJ2-5; the D gene is possibly TRBD2 (5 bases). This CDR3 has 15 residues. In germline, CDR1 is SGHDN, CDR2 FVKESK. V was cut by 1 base and J by 2 bases, with 11 bases left in between. The CDR3 region has the DNA TGTGCCAGCAGCCAAGGGAGGAAAATACAAGAGACCCAGTACTTC. Protein sequence: CASSQGRKIQETQYF.

The J gene is TRBJ2-5, the V gene TRBV18, with a possible D match to TRBD2 (5 bases). The length of the CDR3 is 13 residues. Per the germline V gene, CDR1 is KGHSH and CDR2 is LQKENI. Trimming took off 5 bases at V and 3 bases at J, with 10 bases between the two ends. The DNA for the CDR3 is TGTGCCAGCTCAACGGGAATTAAAGAGACCCAGTACTTC. It translates to CASSTGIKETQYF.

The rearrangement joins TRBV2 to TRBJ1-1, with 8 bases lining up with TRBD1. The CDR3 contains 14 residues. The V segment lost 8 bases and the J segment 7 bases; nucleotides outside the gene matches: 12. Germline V gene lookup returns CDR1 SNHLY and CDR2 FYNNEI. CDR3 coding DNA: TGTGCCAGCTTAAGGACAGGGCTTGGGGGTGAAGCTTTCTTT. Amino acid sequence: CASLRTGLGGEAFF. Full variable domain (remainder filled in from reference TRBV2 and TRBJ1-1): EPEVTQTPSHQVTQMGQEVILRCVPISNHLYFYWYRQILGQKVEFLVSFYNNEISEKSEIFDDQFSVERPDGSNFTLKIRSTKLEDSAMYFCASLRTGLGGEAFFGQGTRLTVV.

For this clone: The sample has other DNA sequences that encode this CDR3 too. The rearrangement links TRBV6-6 to TRBJ1-1; no clear D. CDR1 MNHNY and CDR2 SVGAGI come from the germline V gene (reference sequence). The CDR3 covers 13 residues. V lost 4 bases, J lost 1 base, and 7 bases lay in between. The CDR3 DNA is TGTGCCAGCAGTTCAGGAGGGAACACTGAAGCTTTCTTT. This encodes CASSSGGNTEAFF.

The chain carries TRBV5-1 and TRBJ1-5; weak D call: TRBD1 (5 bases). Trimming removed 6 bases from V and 4 bases from J, with 23 bases in between. The CDR3 loop spans 17 amino acids. The V gene's germline CDR1 is SGHRS and CDR2 YFSETQ. The CDR3 nucleotides are TGCGCCAGCAACACAGAGCGACGACAGCGATTAAATCAGCCCCAGCATTTT. Translating it yields CASNTERRQRLNQPQHF.